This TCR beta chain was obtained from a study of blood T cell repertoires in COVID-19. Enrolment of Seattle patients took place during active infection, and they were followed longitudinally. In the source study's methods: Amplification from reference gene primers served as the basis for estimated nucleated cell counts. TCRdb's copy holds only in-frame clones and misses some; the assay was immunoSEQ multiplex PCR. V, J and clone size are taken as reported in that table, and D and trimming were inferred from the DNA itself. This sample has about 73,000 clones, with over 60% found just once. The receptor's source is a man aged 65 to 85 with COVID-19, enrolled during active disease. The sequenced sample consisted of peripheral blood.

Written as DNA, the CDR3 is TGTGCCACCGCCTTGGGGGGAACCTCCTACGAGCAGTACTTC. Amino acids: CATALGGTSYEQYF. The J gene is TRBJ2-7, the V gene TRBV6-5; a possible D gene is TRBD2 (6 bases). The CDR3 is 14 amino acids. Trimming cost V 10 bases and J 0 bases, with 16 bases left between them. Germline CDR1 and CDR2: MNHEY and SVGAGI.